The text below deals with one T cell receptor (beta chain). The data were taken from a study of OX40 agonist ivuxolimab in advanced cancers. Assay used: immunoSEQ multiplex PCR; TCRdb lists only in-frame clones, some missing. This sample carries 50,000 to 65,000 clones, 88% of them seen once, and the ten largest clones take roughly 5%. The CDR3 loop spans 15 amino acids. Germline V CDR1 and CDR2: SGHRS, YFSETQ. Germline trimming cut 4 bases from V and 7 bases from J; bases unmatched to any gene: 10. This clonotype originated in an adult with an advanced solid tumor such as melanoma, head and neck, liver or kidney cancer. The specimen comprised CD4+ or CD8+ T cells sorted from blood, sampled in a trial of the OX40 agonist ivuxolimab. The V call is TRBV5-1, the J call TRBJ2-1; 8 bases are shared with TRBD2. The CDR3 nucleotides are TGCGCCAGCAGCGACCCTTCCGGGGGGGATAATGAGCAGTTCTTC. As protein: CASSDPSGGDNEQFF.